This T cell receptor (beta chain) is drawn from a study of CD8 T cells in Susac syndrome. This CDR3 is built from 11 residues. The germline V and J ends were trimmed by 5 bases and 3 bases, with 7 bases remaining between them. Per germline, CDR1 GTSNPN and CDR2 SVGIG (reference sequence). The authors reverse transcribed roughly 0.45 to 1 ug RNA with random hexamers. Coverage of TCR beta CDR3 amplification by immunoSEQ multiplex PCR extended to 54 Vbeta and 13 Jbeta. TCRdb re-derived calls from the immunoSEQ multiplex PCR reads in MiXCR, one entry per CDR3 protein. The data contain about 300,000 distinct CDR3 sequences, over 75% of them singletons. The T cells that were sequenced for TCR beta were CD8+ and CD4+ cells from blood.

The sequenced material came from CD8+ T cells from PBMCs. This TCR came from a human donor with multiple sclerosis. This chain connects TRBV30 to TRBJ1-1, with D tentatively TRBD1 (5 bases). This CDR3 is CAWGHYTEAFF. The CDR3 DNA is TGTGCCTGGGGACATTACACTGAAGCTTTCTTT. The variable domain in full, with the rest retrieved from reference TRBV30 and TRBJ1-1, is SQTIHQWPATLVQPVGSPLSLECTVEGTSNPNLYWYRQAAGRGLQLLFYSVGIGQISSEVPQNLSASRPQDRQFILSSKKLLLSDSGFYLCAWGHYTEAFFGQGTRLTVV.